The 31 T cell receptor beta chains given below trace back to one sample, sequenced in a study of cytomegalovirus exposure and HLA in healthy donors. The method was immunoSEQ multiplex PCR; TCRdb's version includes in-frame clones alone and lacks a portion of them. The sample consists of 95,000 to 150,000 clones, roughly 90% of them appearing once. The specimen was PBMCs. Source of these receptors: a woman aged 18-30 years in good health and CMV-seropositive.

In regard to this clone: Mismatch with germline at one junction end may stem from a read error. This rearrangement joins TRBV5-6 to TRBJ2-7; D is unclear. Germline V gene lookup returns CDR1 SGHDT and CDR2 YYEEEE. The CDR3 is made up of 14 amino acids. CDR3 in DNA: TGTGCCAGCACCTTGGGATGGAACTACTACGAGCAGTACTTC. The encoded protein is CASTLGWNYYEQYF.

This clone occurred once. The chain joins TRBV5-1 to TRBJ1-2, with D tentatively TRBD1 (5 bases). Germline V lookup: CDR1 SGHRS, CDR2 YFSETQ. CDR3 length equals 17 residues. Trimming removed 0 bases from V and 6 bases from J, with 21 bases in between. DNA of the CDR3: TGCGCCAGCAGCTTGGGTCCCATTGAGGGACTAGACCATGGCTACACCTTC. This gives the protein CASSLGPIEGLDHGYTF.

This clone was seen just once. V is TRBV9 and J is TRBJ1-4; no clear D. This CDR3 comprises 14 residues. Germline CDR1 is SGDLS and CDR2 is YYNGEE. Trimming stripped 7 bases from V and 6 bases from J, with 16 bases between. CDR3 sequence: CASSPSLPDEKLFF. The CDR3 DNA is TGTGCCAGCTCCCCCTCACTCCCGGATGAAAAACTGTTTTTT. Variable domain in full (rest from reference TRBV9 and TRBJ1-4): DSGVTQTPKHLITATGQRVTLRCSPRSGDLSVYWYQQSLDQGLQFLIQYYNGEERAKGNILERFSAQQFPDLHSELNLSSLELGDSALYFCASSPSLPDEKLFFGSGTQLSVL.

This clone was counted once. The rearrangement links TRBV19 to TRBJ2-1; 13 nucleotides align to TRBD2. This CDR3 region has 16 residues. V was clipped by 6 bases and J by 5 bases; unmatched bases: 7. Germline V CDR1 and CDR2: LNHDA, SQIVND (reference sequence). The CDR3 region has the DNA TGTGCCAGTAGGCCCGGGACTAGCGGGACCGACAATGAGCAGTTCTTC. Protein sequence: CASRPGTSGTDNEQFF.

This sequence joins TRBV15 and TRBJ1-4; unclear D gene. V was clipped by 5 bases and J by 8 bases, with 18 bases between them. The CDR3 loop spans 15 amino acids. Germline CDR1 reads LNHNV; CDR2 reads YYDKDF (reference sequence). The CDR3 sequence: CATSPRPRKEEKLFF. The CDR3 DNA is TGTGCCACCAGCCCGAGGCCGCGGAAGGAGGAAAAACTGTTTTTT.

The chain links TRBV11-3 to TRBJ1-1; no clear D. Trimming took 7 bases from V and 0 from J, leaving 15 bases between them. CDR1 is SGHNT and CDR2 is YENEEA in the germline V gene. The CDR3 covers 15 residues. CDR3 sequence reads: CASTVKAAMNTEAFF. Here the CDR3 DNA reads TGTGCCAGCACCGTTAAGGCGGCCATGAACACTGAAGCTTTCTTT. The complete variable domain, with remaining parts taken from reference TRBV11-3 and TRBJ1-1, reads EAGVVQSPRYKIIEKKQPVAFWCNPISGHNTLYWYLQNLGQGPELLIRYENEEAVDDSQLPKDRFSAERLKGVDSTLKIQPAELGDSAVYLCASTVKAAMNTEAFFGQGTRLTVV.

The chain carries TRBV21-1 and TRBJ2-7; the D call of TRBD1 is as the table states it, not checked on the DNA. TRBV21-1 is an annotated pseudogene. This CDR3 region has 15 residues. CDR3 residues: CASSKRQGGGYEQYF. The CDR3 nucleotides are TGTGCCAGCAGCAAGCGACAGGGAGGAGGATACGAGCAGTACTTC.

The chain recombines TRBV30 with TRBJ2-7; perhaps TRBD2 as D (5 bases). The CDR3 contains 13 residues. V lost 2 bases, J lost 9 bases, and 17 bases lay in between. Per the germline V gene, CDR1 is GTSNPN and CDR2 is SVGIG (reference sequence). The CDR3 nucleotides are TGTGCCTGGAGTTTTCCGGGCTTCGCGGGGCAGTACTTC. Translation gives CAWSFPGFAGQYF.

The chain links TRBV5-4 to TRBJ1-1; TRBD1 matches at 8 bases. With V trimmed by 4 bases and J by 5 bases, 7 bases remained unmatched. Looked up from germline, CDR1 is SGHNT and CDR2 is YYREEE (reference sequence). The CDR3 has 14 residues. CDR3 residues: CASSVRGRVTEAFF. CDR3 bases: TGTGCCAGCAGCGTCAGGGGGCGGGTGACTGAAGCTTTCTTT.

This chain's CDR3 is CASHGVRNTEAFF. CDR3 sequence (DNA): TGTGCCTCACACGGGGTACGGAACACTGAAGCTTTCTTT. V is TRBV10-3 and J is TRBJ1-1; D unclear. V was cut by 11 bases and J by 1 base, with 14 bases left in between. CDR1 is ENHRY, CDR2 SYGVKD, per germline. This CDR3 has 13 amino acids.

This chain uses TRBV11-2 with TRBJ2-7; D gene ambiguous. The germline V gene has CDR1 SGHAT and CDR2 FQNNGV. This CDR3 comprises 11 residues. Trimming removed 3 bases at V and 7 bases at J, with 7 bases between. The DNA of the CDR3 is TGTGCCAGCAGCTTTCTCGGGGAGCAGTACTTC. As protein: CASSFLGEQYF.

The chain's CDR3 is CASRYTVNTEAFF. The DNA for the CDR3 is TGTGCCAGCAGGTATACAGTGAACACTGAAGCTTTCTTT. The chain uses TRBV6-1 and TRBJ1-1, with no clear D. Trimming took 6 bases from V and 0 from J, leaving 8 bases between them. This CDR3 is 13 amino acids long. CDR1 is MNHNS, CDR2 SASEGT, per germline.

V and J are TRBV4-3 and TRBJ2-7; 12 bases fit TRBD2. There are 19 residues in the CDR3. In germline, CDR1 is LGHNA, CDR2 YSLEER. The J segment lost 2 bases and the V segment lost 1 base, leaving 12 bases of the junction unmatched. The CDR3: CASSQGGGLAGIRAYEQYF. DNA of the CDR3: TGCGCCAGCAGCCAAGGGGGAGGACTAGCGGGAATTAGAGCCTACGAGCAGTACTTC.

The chain recombines TRBV19 with TRBJ1-1, with D unclear. Trimming shortened V by 4 bases and J by 0 bases, and 12 bases separated the two germline ends. The CDR3 sequence is 15 residues long. Germline V CDR1 and CDR2: LNHDA, SQIVND (reference sequence). CDR3 nucleotide sequence: TGTGCCAGTAGTACCGTCCGGGGAATGAACACTGAAGCTTTCTTT. Residues: CASSTVRGMNTEAFF.

The chain combines TRBV5-1 with TRBJ1-3, with 8 positions matching TRBD1. The CDR3 has 15 amino acids. J was trimmed by 2 bases and V by 4 bases; bases with no gene match: 5. Germline values: CDR1 SGHRS, CDR2 YFSETQ. In DNA form, the CDR3 reads TGCGCCAGCAGCCGCGGACAGGGTGCTGGAAACACCATATATTTT. This codes for CASSRGQGAGNTIYF. Drawing the rest from reference TRBV5-1 and TRBJ1-3, the complete variable domain is KAGVTQTPRYLIKTRGQQVTLSCSPISGHRSVSWYQQTPGQGLQFLFEYFSETQRNKGNFPGRFSGRQFSNSRSEMNVSTLELGDSALYLCASSRGQGAGNTIYFGEGSWLTVV.

The rearrangement uses TRBV6-5 and TRBJ1-1, with TRBD1 matching 10 bases. V shed 4 bases and J 5 bases; nucleotides not matched to a gene: 4. The germline gives CDR1 MNHEY, CDR2 SVGAGI. CDR3 length: 14 residues. CDR3 nucleotides: TGTGCCAGCAGTTGGGACAGGGGATGGACTGAAGCTTTCTTT. It translates to CASSWDRGWTEAFF.

The V call is TRBV9, the J call TRBJ1-1, with a weak D call TRBD1 (5 bases). The CDR3 has 14 amino acids. The V gene's germline CDR1 is SGDLS and CDR2 YYNGEE. V dropped 0 bases and J dropped 5 bases, with 11 bases sitting between them. CDR3 sequence (DNA): TGTGCCAGCAGCGTAGGGGGGGAGTGGACTGAAGCTTTCTTT. It codes for CASSVGGEWTEAFF. Filled out from reference TRBV9 and TRBJ1-1, the complete variable domain reads DSGVTQTPKHLITATGQRVTLRCSPRSGDLSVYWYQQSLDQGLQFLIQYYNGEERAKGNILERFSAQQFPDLHSELNLSSLELGDSALYFCASSVGGEWTEAFFGQGTRLTVV.

This chain uses TRBV6-5 with TRBJ1-2, with 9 bases identical to TRBD1. With 2 bases clipped from V and 0 bases from J, the junction kept 4 bases outside the gene matches. There are 16 residues in the CDR3. CDR1 and CDR2 (germline): MNHEY, SVGAGI. The CDR3 nucleotides are TGTGCCAGCAGTTACCTTAGACAGGGGGCTAACTATGGCTACACCTTC. Its protein is CASSYLRQGANYGYTF.

The chain recombines TRBV5-1 with TRBJ2-4; TRBD1 aligns across 7 bases. The trim removed 4 bases at V and 7 bases at J, leaving 8 bases unmatched. From germline, CDR1 is SGHRS and CDR2 YFSETQ. CDR3 size: 14 residues. CDR3 in amino acids: CASSGIGGENIQYF. CDR3 in DNA: TGCGCCAGCAGCGGAATAGGGGGCGAGAACATTCAGTACTTC.

This clone has just one count. The chain recombines TRBV19 with TRBJ2-5; a possible D gene is TRBD1 (5 bases). Germline values: CDR1 LNHDA, CDR2 SQIVND (reference sequence). The germline V and J ends were trimmed by 4 bases and 5 bases, with 14 bases remaining between them. The CDR3 is made up of 14 amino acids. The DNA of the CDR3 is TGTGCCAGTAGTACCCCAGGGAAAGGGGAGACCCAGTACTTC. Its translation: CASSTPGKGETQYF.

As to this clone: At one end the junction does not follow the germline gene, possibly because of a read error. The chain combines TRBV30 with TRBJ1-6; weak D call: TRBD1 (6 bases). Germline V lookup: CDR1 GTSNPN, CDR2 SVGIG (reference sequence). The CDR3 is 13 amino acids. CDR3: CARSGQLNSPLHF. CDR3 nucleotides: TGTGCCCGGAGCGGACAGTTAAATTCACCCCTCCACTTT.

The CDR3: CASRATPGDGLSQHF. The CDR3 region has the DNA TGTGCCAGCAGAGCCACCCCAGGGGACGGTCTGTCCCAGCATTTT. The chain combines TRBV27 with TRBJ1-5; TRBD1 is a possible D gene (6 bases). The CDR3 is 15 amino acids. The V end lost 6 bases, the J end lost 11 bases, and 23 bases lay between the germline ends. CDR1 and CDR2 from the germline V gene are MNHEY and SMNVEV (reference sequence).

V and J are TRBV7-3 and TRBJ1-1, with 8 bases lining up with TRBD1. Unmatched junction bases numbered 11, after V lost 5 bases and J lost 6 bases. CDR1 is SGHTA, CDR2 FQGTGA, per germline. The CDR3 is 15 amino acids. CDR3 bases: TGTGCCAGCAGCCAAATAGGACAGGGTATATCTGAAGCTTTCTTT. Its translation: CASSQIGQGISEAFF.

The chain employs TRBV18 and TRBJ2-5; D gene uncertain. The CDR3 has 11 residues. Between the trimmed V and J ends, which lost 6 bases and 2 bases, there was a span of 4 bases. Per germline, CDR1 KGHSH and CDR2 LQKENI. The chain's CDR3 is CASSPQETQYF. CDR3 coding DNA: TGTGCCAGCTCCCCTCAAGAGACCCAGTACTTC.

The gene calls are TRBV5-6 and TRBJ1-4, with D possibly being TRBD1 (5 bases). This CDR3 has 16 residues. Germline lookup yields CDR1 SGHDT and CDR2 YYEEEE. Trimming stripped 0 bases from V and 8 bases from J, with 17 bases between. The CDR3 bases are TGTGCCAGCAGCTTGGCCGGGCAGGGAAGGCGAGAAAAACTGTTTTTT. Encoded protein: CASSLAGQGRREKLFF.

The CDR3 protein is CASSEGAATNEKLFF. Here the CDR3 DNA reads TGTGCCAGCAGCGAGGGGGCGGCAACTAATGAAAAACTGTTTTTT. This chain joins TRBV9 and TRBJ1-4, with 7 positions matching TRBD1. Trimming took 3 bases from V and 0 from J; bases not matched to a gene: 2. Germline CDR1 reads SGDLS; CDR2 reads YYNGEE. The CDR3 loop spans 15 amino acids.

V gene TRBV18 combines with J gene TRBJ2-7; 10 positions agree with TRBD1. Germline CDR1 and CDR2: KGHSH and LQKENI. Trimming cost V 5 bases and J 3 bases; bases outside gene matches: 10. This CDR3 has 16 amino acids. Here the CDR3 reads CASSSEGGQGVYEQYF. CDR3 in DNA: TGTGCCAGCTCATCGGAGGGCGGACAGGGGGTCTACGAGCAGTACTTC.

The J gene is TRBJ1-1, the V gene TRBV19; D gene unclear. Germline V gives CDR1 LNHDA, CDR2 SQIVND (reference sequence). V dropped 4 bases and J dropped 3 bases, with 9 bases sitting between them. The CDR3 is made up of 13 amino acids. The CDR3 loop is CASSSQQYTEAFF. CDR3 bases: TGTGCCAGTAGTAGTCAACAGTACACTGAAGCTTTCTTT.

The chain combines TRBV5-4 with TRBJ2-7, with D possibly TRBD1 on 6 matching bases. Germline V gene lookup returns CDR1 SGHNT and CDR2 YYREEE (reference sequence). This CDR3 contains 16 residues. V lost 0 bases and J 7 bases, leaving 20 bases between the germline ends. Here the CDR3 DNA reads TGTGCCAGCAGCTTGGTTGGCACAGGGCTCTTGGGTGAGCAGTACTTC. Protein: CASSLVGTGLLGEQYF.

The V gene is TRBV7-3, the J gene TRBJ1-2; D is perhaps TRBD1 (5 bases). Trimming cost V 5 bases and J 4 bases, with 11 bases left between them. CDR1 and CDR2 from the germline V gene are SGHTA and FQGTGA. The length of the CDR3 is 13 residues. DNA for the CDR3: TGTGCCAGCAGCCCTCAGGGCACCTATGGCTACACCTTC. This translates into CASSPQGTYGYTF.

V and J are TRBV25-1 and TRBJ2-1; 9 bases line up with TRBD1. V was pared by 4 bases and J by 6 bases, with 1 base of the junction left unmatched. The length of the CDR3 is 13 residues. CDR1 MGHDK and CDR2 SYGVNS come from the germline V gene. The CDR3 DNA is TGTGCCAGCAGTGGGACAGGGGTCAATGAGCAGTTCTTC. Translated: CASSGTGVNEQFF.